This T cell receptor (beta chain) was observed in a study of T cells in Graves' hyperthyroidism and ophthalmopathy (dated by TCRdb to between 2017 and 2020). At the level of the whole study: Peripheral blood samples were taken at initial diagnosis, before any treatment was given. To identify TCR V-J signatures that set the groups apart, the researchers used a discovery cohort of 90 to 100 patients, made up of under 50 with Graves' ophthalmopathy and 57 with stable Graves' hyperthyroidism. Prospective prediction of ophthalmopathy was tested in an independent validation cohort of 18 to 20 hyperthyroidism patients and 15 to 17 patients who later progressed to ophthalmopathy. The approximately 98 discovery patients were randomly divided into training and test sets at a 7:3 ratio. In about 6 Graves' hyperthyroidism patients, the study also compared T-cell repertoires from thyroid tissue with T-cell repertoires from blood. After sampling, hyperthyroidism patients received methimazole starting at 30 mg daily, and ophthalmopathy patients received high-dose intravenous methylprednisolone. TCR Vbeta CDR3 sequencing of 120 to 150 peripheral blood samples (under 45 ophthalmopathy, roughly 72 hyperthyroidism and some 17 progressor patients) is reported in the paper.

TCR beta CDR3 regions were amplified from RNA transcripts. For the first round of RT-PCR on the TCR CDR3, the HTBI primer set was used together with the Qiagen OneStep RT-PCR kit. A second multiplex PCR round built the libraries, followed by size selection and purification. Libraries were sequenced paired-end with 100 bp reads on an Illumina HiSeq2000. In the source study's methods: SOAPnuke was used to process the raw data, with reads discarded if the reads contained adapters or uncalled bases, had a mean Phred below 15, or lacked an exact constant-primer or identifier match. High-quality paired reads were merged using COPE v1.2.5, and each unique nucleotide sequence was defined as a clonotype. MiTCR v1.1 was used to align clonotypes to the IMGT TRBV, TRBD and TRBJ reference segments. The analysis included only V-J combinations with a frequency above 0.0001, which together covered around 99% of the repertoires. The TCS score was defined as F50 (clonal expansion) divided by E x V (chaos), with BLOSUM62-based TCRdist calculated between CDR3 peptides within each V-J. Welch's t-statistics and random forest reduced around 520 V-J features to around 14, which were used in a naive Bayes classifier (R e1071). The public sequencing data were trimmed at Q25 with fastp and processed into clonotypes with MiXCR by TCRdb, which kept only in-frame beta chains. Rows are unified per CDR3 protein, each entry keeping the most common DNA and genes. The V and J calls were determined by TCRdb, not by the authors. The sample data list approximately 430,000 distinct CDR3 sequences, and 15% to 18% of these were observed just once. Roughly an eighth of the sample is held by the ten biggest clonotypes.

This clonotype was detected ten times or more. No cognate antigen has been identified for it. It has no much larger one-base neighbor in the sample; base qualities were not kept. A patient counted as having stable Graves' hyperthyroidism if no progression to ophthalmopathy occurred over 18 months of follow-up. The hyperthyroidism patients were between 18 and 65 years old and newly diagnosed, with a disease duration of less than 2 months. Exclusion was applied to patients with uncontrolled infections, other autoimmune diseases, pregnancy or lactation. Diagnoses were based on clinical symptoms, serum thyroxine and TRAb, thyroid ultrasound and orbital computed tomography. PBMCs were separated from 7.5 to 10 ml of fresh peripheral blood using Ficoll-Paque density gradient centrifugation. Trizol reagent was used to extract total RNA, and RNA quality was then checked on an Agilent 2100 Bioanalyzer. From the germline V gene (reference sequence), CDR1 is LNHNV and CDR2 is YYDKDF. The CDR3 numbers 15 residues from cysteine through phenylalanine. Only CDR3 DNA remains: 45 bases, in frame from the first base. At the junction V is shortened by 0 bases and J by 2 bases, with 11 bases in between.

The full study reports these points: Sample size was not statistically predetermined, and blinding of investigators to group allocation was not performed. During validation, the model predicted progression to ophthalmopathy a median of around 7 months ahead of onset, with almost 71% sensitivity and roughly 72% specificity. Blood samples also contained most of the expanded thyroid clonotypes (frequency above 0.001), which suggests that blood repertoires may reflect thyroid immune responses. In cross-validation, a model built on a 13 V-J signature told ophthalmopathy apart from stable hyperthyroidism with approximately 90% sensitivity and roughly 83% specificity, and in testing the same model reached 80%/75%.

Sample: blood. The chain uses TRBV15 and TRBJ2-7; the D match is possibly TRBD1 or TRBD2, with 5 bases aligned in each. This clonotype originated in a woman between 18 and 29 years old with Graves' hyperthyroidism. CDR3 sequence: CATSRDSGAAYEQYF. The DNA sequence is TGTGCCACCAGCAGAGATTCCGGGGCCGCCTACGAGCAGTACTTC.